The sequence of this TCR beta chain was determined in a study of T cells in localized non-small cell lung cancer. This clone was seen more than once but under ten times. Its antigen is not identified. Sequencing was performed with immunoSEQ multiplex PCR; in TCRdb, only in-frame clones are kept and a portion is missing. The sample shows about 82,000 clones, about 78% of them seen only once. Germline values: CDR1 SGHVS, CDR2 FQNEAQ. This CDR3 comprises 12 residues. V was trimmed by 5 bases and J by 6 bases, leaving 8 bases between them. Overall study findings and caveats: Since sequencing was restricted to only one region of the tumor, intratumor heterogeneity remains a possibility. T cell clonality was highest in uninvolved adjacent lung, above tumor. Among blood samples, higher T cell density accompanied longer overall survival. In adjacent lung, a median around 52 of the top 100 tumor clones were found.

Sequenced here: PBMCs, sampled before any cancer treatment. V is TRBV7-8 and J is TRBJ1-5; D gene unclear. The sequence came from a man aged 40 to 69 with stage II squamous cell lung carcinoma. CDR3 in DNA: TGTGCCAGCAGCCTACTAGGTCAGCCCCAGCATTTT. It encodes CASSLLGQPQHF.